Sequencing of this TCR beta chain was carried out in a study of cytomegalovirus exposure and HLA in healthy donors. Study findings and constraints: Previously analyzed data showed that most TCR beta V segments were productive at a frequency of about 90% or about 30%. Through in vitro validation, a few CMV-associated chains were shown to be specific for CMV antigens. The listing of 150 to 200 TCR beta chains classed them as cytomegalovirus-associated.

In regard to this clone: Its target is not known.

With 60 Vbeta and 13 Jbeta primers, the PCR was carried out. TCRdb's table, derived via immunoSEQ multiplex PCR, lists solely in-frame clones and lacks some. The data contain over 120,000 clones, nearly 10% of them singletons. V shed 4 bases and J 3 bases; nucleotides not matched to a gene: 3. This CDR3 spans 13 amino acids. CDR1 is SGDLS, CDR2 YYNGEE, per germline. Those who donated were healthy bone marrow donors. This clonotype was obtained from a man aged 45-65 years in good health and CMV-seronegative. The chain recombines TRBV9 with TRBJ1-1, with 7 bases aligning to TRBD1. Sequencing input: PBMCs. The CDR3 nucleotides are TGTGCCAGCAGCCTCGACAGGGACACTGAAGCTTTCTTT. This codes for CASSLDRDTEAFF.